The entry that follows covers one T cell receptor beta chain sequence. What this receptor recognizes is not known. Qualities for individual bases were not recorded, and no much larger clone is one base off. These data come from a study of cytomegalovirus exposure and HLA in healthy donors (dated by TCRdb to between 2016 and 2019). About the full investigation: The roughly 700 repertoires of the first cohort and the roughly 110 validation repertoires were produced on the same platform, according to a later analysis. The study aimed to test whether cataloging public T cell receptors could reveal signatures of past pathogen exposure. To predict cytomegalovirus infection status, the study combined high-throughput TCR immunosequencing, statistical association of individual TCRs with disease status, and machine learning. Along with the roughly 700-subject first cohort, a separate validation cohort of 120 different subjects was used. What the research found in general, with its limitations: It was suggested by the authors that the approach could potentially be generalized to other disease states and immunological phenotypes. Subsequent analysis determined that TCRs grouped into clusters in the first cohort also showed a tendency toward co-occurrence across the 90 to 150 validation repertoires, and about 93% of cluster scores exceeded 0. All 130 or so repertoires were used to score co-occurrence in the validation cohort in a later analysis, because that analysis had no HLA typing for the cohort. In vitro tests confirmed that three of the cytomegalovirus-associated TCR beta chains recognize cytomegalovirus antigens. Across donors, most TCR sequences were observed very rarely, whereas some public TCRs were present in many individuals. The classifier was reported to diagnose cytomegalovirus status with high specificity and sensitivity in both the original cohort and the validation cohort. In the study, roughly 160 TCR beta chains were listed as associated with cytomegalovirus.

To prepare the library, the immunoSEQ multiplex PCR assay was applied. The published analysis was carried out like this. A statistical classification framework was built for diagnosing cytomegalovirus status from the catalog of TCR beta chain sequences. The source is immuneACCESS, and TCRdb retained only in-frame sequences with V and J called. Part of the clones is not carried over; for the studies checked, unresolved V genes explain less than half of this, and the remainder is unexplained. For V, J and clone size, that table is used; D and trimming come from the DNA. The sample table records 71,000 or so clones; approximately 95% of these occur just once. The ten largest clones represent 3.3% of the sample. The V end gives up 5 bases and the J end 4 bases, leaving 7 bases in the junction not matched to a gene. From a lookup of the germline V gene, CDR1 and CDR2 are MGHRA and YSYEKL. From its cysteine to its phenylalanine, the CDR3 spans 15 amino acids. The DNA shown is the 45-base CDR3, in frame from base 1.

Separate from the approximately 700-subject first cohort, the validation cohort of roughly 110 subjects was the group to which the donors belonged. Sequencing used PBMCs. The chain was built from TRBV4-1 and TRBJ2-7; a stretch of 11 junction bases matches TRBD1. This receptor was identified in a woman between 18 and 29 years old in good health and CMV-seropositive. In nucleotide form, the sequence is TGCGCCAGCAGCGTAACCGGGACAGGGGGATACGAGCAGTACTTC. This yields the protein CASSVTGTGGYEQYF.